This T cell receptor beta chain comes out of a study of OX40 agonist ivuxolimab in advanced cancers. Study as a whole: Partial responses were achieved by three patients: one hepatocellular carcinoma, two cutaneous melanoma. Regarding the study as a whole: No determination was made of the antigen specificity of the expanded peripheral T cells. CD4+ and CD8+ blood T cells expanded clonally by week 6 at 0.1 to 3.0 mg/kg.

Method: immunoSEQ multiplex PCR; TCRdb's copy keeps in-frame clones and lacks some. Among about 36,000 clones listed, roughly 72% were seen once. In regard to this clone: Its cognate antigen is unknown.

This clonotype was sampled from an adult with an advanced solid tumor such as melanoma, head and neck, liver or kidney cancer. The material sequenced was CD4+ or CD8+ T cells sorted from blood, taken in a trial of the OX40 agonist ivuxolimab.

In DNA, the CDR3 is TGTGCCAGCTCACCACCGGTATCGGGGTGGGGGCCGAGCACAGATACGCAGTATTTT. Protein: CASSPPVSGWGPSTDTQYF. The chain has TRBV18 and TRBJ2-3; D perhaps matches TRBD1 (6 bases). Germline-derived CDR1 and CDR2 are KGHSH and LQKENI. The CDR3 consists of 19 residues. V was trimmed by 0 bases and J by 0 bases, leaving 19 bases between them.